The 12 T cell receptor beta chains listed next were all sequenced from one sample in a study of cytomegalovirus exposure and HLA in healthy donors (dated 2017 in TCRdb). Libraries were built with the immunoSEQ multiplex PCR assay. Drawn from immuneACCESS, this table holds only the in-frame rearrangements with V and J called that TCRdb kept. Clones are partly lost; checked studies trace under half to an unresolved V gene and leave the rest unexplained. The sample profile shows some 86,000 clones; 80% to 95% of them were found once. The ten most abundant clones make up around 3.5% of the sample. Sequencing was performed on PBMCs. Every receptor here comes from a young woman in good health and CMV-seronegative.

The chain has TRBV7-9 and TRBJ2-3; 15 bases line up with TRBD2. This CDR3 contains 18 residues. Per germline, CDR1 SEHNR and CDR2 FQNEAQ (reference sequence). Trimming cost V 2 bases and J 1 base; bases outside gene matches: 4. The CDR3 bases are TGTGCCAGCAGCTTAATCGGACTAGCGGGAGGGGGCACAGATACGCAGTATTTT. The encoded protein is CASSLIGLAGGGTDTQYF.

The chain uses TRBV7-2 and TRBJ2-3; TRBD1 agrees at 7 bases. V lost 2 bases, J lost 6 bases, and 11 bases stayed unmatched. Germline V CDR1 and CDR2: SGHTA, FQGNSA. The CDR3 contains 16 residues. The CDR3 reads CASSLQRQGRGDTQYF. CDR3 bases: TGTGCCAGCAGCTTACAAAGACAGGGCCGCGGGGATACGCAGTATTTT.

The chain recombines TRBV18 with TRBJ1-2; D is possibly TRBD1 (6 bases). Deletions cut 6 bases from V and 2 bases from J, with 10 bases between. Germline V lookup: CDR1 KGHSH, CDR2 LQKENI. The CDR3 extends over 13 amino acids. The CDR3 sequence is CASSADRNYGYTF. The CDR3 region has the DNA TGTGCCAGCTCGGCGGACAGAAACTATGGCTACACCTTC.

CDR3 DNA: TGCGCCAGCAGTGAGCCTGGCAGATCAATCAATCAGCCCCAGCATTTT. Residues: CASSEPGRSINQPQHF. The V call is TRBV10-2, the J call TRBJ1-5; D is unresolved. This CDR3 region has 16 residues. Trimming removed 2 bases at V and 3 bases at J, with 14 bases between. Germline V CDR1 and CDR2: WSHSY, SAAADI.

This clone was recorded once. The chain has TRBV19 and TRBJ2-1; 8 positions match TRBD2. The CDR3 loop spans 13 amino acids. With V trimmed by 9 bases and J by 9 bases, 10 bases remained unmatched. Germline V lookup: CDR1 LNHDA, CDR2 SQIVND (reference sequence). The CDR3 DNA follows: TGTGCCAGCACAGGACTAGCCCCTGGTGAGCAGTTCTTC. It is translated as CASTGLAPGEQFF.

DNA of the CDR3: TGTGCCAGCAGTGAAAGTAGTTACGTCTATGGCTACACCTTC. Protein product: CASSESSYVYGYTF. The chain couples TRBV6-1 to TRBJ1-2; D is ambiguous. The CDR3 is made up of 14 amino acids. The V gene's germline CDR1 is MNHNS and CDR2 SASEGT. V lost 2 bases to trimming and J lost 4 bases, with 11 bases between them.

The chain employs TRBV6-1 and TRBJ2-7; 10 bases line up with TRBD1. CDR3 length equals 15 residues. V lost 2 bases and J lost 3; bases outside the gene matches: 4. Germline CDR1 reads MNHNS; CDR2 reads SASEGT. This CDR3 is CASSERDRGHYEQYF. The CDR3 nucleotides are TGTGCCAGCAGTGAAAGGGACAGGGGACACTACGAGCAGTACTTC.

The chain has TRBV18 and TRBJ2-7; 7 bases fit TRBD1. The CDR3 contains 13 residues. V shed 6 bases, J shed 1 base, and the junction held 3 bases outside the gene matches. CDR1 and CDR2 from the germline V gene are KGHSH and LQKENI. The CDR3 is CASSQGQSYEQYF. The DNA for the CDR3 is TGTGCCAGCTCTCAGGGACAGTCCTACGAGCAGTACTTC.

The gene calls are TRBV4-3 and TRBJ2-1; unclear D gene. V gave up 1 base and J gave up 8 bases, with 15 bases separating them. This CDR3 has 15 residues. CDR1 is LGHNA and CDR2 is YSLEER in the germline V gene. CDR3 in DNA: TGCGCCAGCAGCCAAGCCCCCCGGAGTTTGGATGAGCAGTTCTTC. Amino acid sequence: CASSQAPRSLDEQFF.

The chain has TRBV7-2 and TRBJ1-1; TRBD1 might be the D (6 bases). The CDR3 covers 15 residues. Trimming cost V 8 bases and J 1 base, with 17 bases left between them. From germline, CDR1 is SGHTA and CDR2 FQGNSA. The CDR3 DNA reads as TGTGCCAGCCTGTTGTCGGGGACAAGGAACACTGAAGCTTTCTTT. Its protein is CASLLSGTRNTEAFF.

The rearrangement links TRBV7-2 to TRBJ2-1, with 15 positions matching TRBD2. J lost 8 bases, V lost 4 bases, and 6 bases had no gene match. The germline CDR1 and CDR2 sequences are SGHTA and FQGNSA. The CDR3 sequence is 16 residues long. The DNA for the CDR3 is TGTGCCAGCAGCTCCGGACTAGCGGGGGGGCTCTATGAGCAGTTCTTC. Translating gives CASSSGLAGGLYEQFF.

CDR3: CASNWGHAKNIQYF. Written as DNA, the CDR3 is TGTGCCAGCAATTGGGGCCACGCCAAAAACATTCAGTACTTC. This rearrangement joins TRBV6-6 to TRBJ2-4; TRBD1 might be the D (5 bases). The germline gives CDR1 MNHNY, CDR2 SVGAGI (reference sequence). Trimming cost V 7 bases and J 1 base, with 11 bases left between them. The CDR3 spans 14 residues.